What follows is one T cell receptor (beta chain) and its context. Its target is unknown. The study sampled nominally healthy donors, though unrecorded immune exposures were likely. From germline, CDR1 is SGHDT and CDR2 YYEEEE. The CDR3 is made up of 15 amino acids. The junction had 5 bases not matched to a gene; V was cut back by 0 bases and J by 4 bases. These data are taken from a study of cytomegalovirus exposure and HLA in healthy donors. Study-level results: The availability of immune exposure information extended only to CMV serostatus. Productive rates of about 90% or about 30% were seen for most TCR beta V segments in an earlier analysis.

Both 60 Vbeta primers and 13 Jbeta primers went into the PCR. Libraries were prepared by immunoSEQ multiplex PCR; TCRdb keeps only in-frame clonotypes and omits some of them. The table records 100,000 to 150,000 clones, about 81% of them present only once. The sequence was obtained from a woman in her 30s in good health and CMV-seronegative. Specimen: PBMCs. The chain links TRBV5-6 to TRBJ2-5; 8 bases are shared with TRBD2. CDR3 bases: TGTGCCAGCAGCTTGGCCGGGGGGGGAGGAGAGACCCAGTACTTC. As protein: CASSLAGGGGETQYF.